The 5 T cell receptor beta chains given below trace back to one sample, sequenced in a study of cytomegalovirus exposure and HLA in healthy donors. The PCR was carried out with 60 Vbeta primers and 13 Jbeta primers. Measured with immunoSEQ multiplex PCR; TCRdb has only the in-frame clones, and not every one. Its listing shows 65,000 to 80,000 clones. The sample taken for sequencing was PBMCs. The receptors stem from a man aged 25 to 40 in good health and CMV-seronegative.

CDR3 sequence reads: CASSVGQKVMNTEAFF. CDR3 nucleotide sequence: TGCGCCAGCAGCGTGGGGCAGAAAGTTATGAACACTGAAGCTTTCTTT. The rearrangement links TRBV5-1 to TRBJ1-1; D may be TRBD1 (5 bases). Deletions cut 4 bases from V and 0 bases from J, with 16 bases between. This CDR3 spans 16 amino acids. Per the germline V gene, CDR1 is SGHRS and CDR2 is YFSETQ.

The gene calls are TRBV11-2 and TRBJ2-7; 11 bases agree with TRBD2. CDR1 and CDR2 from the germline V gene are SGHAT and FQNNGV. The CDR3 contains 15 residues. V lost 5 bases and J lost 2; bases outside the gene matches: 5. The CDR3 DNA follows: TGTGCCAGCAGCCAACTAGCGGGGGCTACCTACGAGCAGTACTTC. This sequence encodes CASSQLAGATYEQYF.

This chain joins TRBV4-1 and TRBJ2-1; 10 bases map to TRBD1. Trimming at V came to 2 bases and at J to 4 bases, leaving 2 bases not matched to a gene. This CDR3 has 15 amino acids. Germline V gene lookup returns CDR1 MGHRA and CDR2 YSYEKL. CDR3 bases: TGCGCCAGCAGCCAACCGGACAGGGGGTACAATGAGCAGTTCTTC. Amino acids: CASSQPDRGYNEQFF.

V and J are TRBV19 and TRBJ1-4; D not certain. Germline V gene lookup returns CDR1 LNHDA and CDR2 SQIVND (reference sequence). V was cut by 6 bases and J by 7 bases, with 6 bases left in between. CDR3 length: 11 amino acids. This chain's CDR3 is CASSSVEKLFF. As DNA, the CDR3 is TGTGCCAGTAGCTCCGTTGAAAAACTGTTTTTT.

This chain uses TRBV9 with TRBJ1-5, with TRBD1 identical over 7 bases. The germline CDR1 and CDR2 sequences are SGDLS and YYNGEE. There are 14 residues in the CDR3. Germline trimming cut 7 bases from V and 4 bases from J; bases unmatched to any gene: 8. CDR3 loop: CASGGGTANQPQHF. As DNA, the CDR3 is TGTGCCAGCGGGGGCGGGACAGCTAATCAGCCCCAGCATTTT.